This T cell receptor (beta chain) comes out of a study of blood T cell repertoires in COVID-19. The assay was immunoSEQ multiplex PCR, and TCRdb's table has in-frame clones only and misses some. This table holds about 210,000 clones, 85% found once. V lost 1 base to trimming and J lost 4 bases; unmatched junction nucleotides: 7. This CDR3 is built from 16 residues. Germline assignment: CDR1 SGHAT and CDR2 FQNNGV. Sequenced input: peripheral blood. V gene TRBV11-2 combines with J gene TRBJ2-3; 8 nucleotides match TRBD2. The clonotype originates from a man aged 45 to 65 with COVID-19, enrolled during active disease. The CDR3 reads CASSLAPTGGADTQYF. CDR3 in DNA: TGTGCCAGCAGCTTAGCACCCACCGGGGGGGCAGATACGCAGTATTTT.